The 17 T cell receptor beta chains reported below all come from one sample, sequenced in a study of cytomegalovirus exposure and HLA in healthy donors. 60 Vbeta and 13 Jbeta primers were used in PCR. Clones were sequenced by immunoSEQ multiplex PCR, and TCRdb holds only the in-frame ones, with some missing. Among 130,000 or so clones, 88% were seen once, and the ten largest hold more than 0.5%. Source material: PBMCs. These receptors were obtained from a woman aged 40 to 50 in good health and CMV-seronegative.

A few counts support this clone. V gene TRBV6-5 combines with J gene TRBJ2-7, with D hard to call. V was trimmed by 6 bases and J by 1 base, leaving 16 bases between them. Germline CDR1 MNHEY, CDR2 SVGAGI. CDR3 length: 15 amino acids. The CDR3 sequence: CASRPTTTLSYEQYF. In nucleotides, the CDR3 is TGTGCCAGCAGACCTACGACAACGTTATCCTACGAGCAGTACTTC.

This chain joins TRBV15 and TRBJ2-7; D may be TRBD1 (5 bases). V lost 9 bases and J lost 4, with 25 bases in between. Per germline, CDR1 LNHNV and CDR2 YYDKDF (reference sequence). The CDR3 consists of 16 residues. The CDR3 protein is CATSRSRELGKYEQYF. CDR3 nucleotide sequence: TGTGCCACTAGTCGGAGCAGGGAACTCGGCAAATACGAGCAGTACTTC. The full variable domain, rest sourced from reference TRBV15 and TRBJ2-7, is DAMVIQNPRYQVTQFGKPVTLSCSQTLNHNVMYWYQQKSSQAPKLLFHYYDKDFNNEADTPDNFQSRRPNTSFCFLDIRSPGLGDTAMYLCATSRSRELGKYEQYFGPGTRLTVT.

This rearrangement joins TRBV19 to TRBJ1-5, with D tentatively TRBD1 (5 bases). The germline gives CDR1 LNHDA, CDR2 SQIVND (reference sequence). V was shortened by 6 bases and J by 0 bases, with 12 bases between the two germline ends. The CDR3 consists of 15 residues. CDR3 sequence (DNA): TGTGCCAGTAGCCCCTCAGGGTATAGCAATCAGCCCCAGCATTTT. Its translation: CASSPSGYSNQPQHF.

The chain links TRBV5-8 to TRBJ1-2, with TRBD1 matching 10 bases. Trimming cost V 2 bases and J 2 bases; bases outside gene matches: 3. CDR1 SGHTS and CDR2 YDEGEE come from the germline V gene. The CDR3 contains 15 residues. Here the CDR3 reads CASSFRTGGNYGYTF. As DNA, the CDR3 is TGTGCCAGCAGCTTCAGGACAGGGGGGAACTATGGCTACACCTTC.

In this sample, this clone turned up a few times. This chain uses TRBV18 with TRBJ1-2; 10 bases are shared with TRBD1. The junction had 7 bases not matched to a gene; V was cut back by 3 bases and J by 3 bases. CDR3 length: 16 residues. Looked up from germline, CDR1 is KGHSH and CDR2 is LQKENI. The CDR3 sequence: CASSPTGGQGDYGYTF. CDR3 nucleotide sequence: TGTGCCAGCTCACCGACAGGGGGCCAAGGGGACTATGGCTACACCTTC.

V usage is TRBV28 and J usage is TRBJ2-3, with 8 positions matching TRBD2. CDR1 is MDHEN and CDR2 is SYDVKM in the germline V gene. The V gene end was trimmed by 3 bases and the J gene end by 3 bases; junction bases not matched to a gene: 20. This CDR3 comprises 20 residues. The CDR3 DNA reads TGTGCCAGCAGTTTTCCCTGGGGGAGCGGGAGTGAATTTAGGACAGATACGCAGTATTTT. Its translation: CASSFPWGSGSEFRTDTQYF.

V is TRBV6-5 and J is TRBJ2-1; D not resolved. CDR1 and CDR2 from the germline V gene are MNHEY and SVGAGI. The length of the CDR3 is 15 residues. The ends were cut back, 3 bases at V and 0 bases at J, with 9 bases in the middle. This chain's CDR3 is CASSYWRSSYNEQFF. CDR3 bases: TGTGCCAGCAGTTATTGGCGGAGCTCCTACAATGAGCAGTTCTTC.

CDR3 nucleotide sequence: TGCAGCGTTGAGGCAGGGTACACTGAAGCTTTCTTT. Protein: CSVEAGYTEAFF. This chain links TRBV29-1 with TRBJ1-1, with a tentative D call TRBD1 (5 bases). V lost 3 bases to trimming and J lost 3 bases, with 8 bases between them. CDR3 size: 12 residues. Germline CDR1 SQVTM, CDR2 ANQGSEA.

This chain connects TRBV18 to TRBJ1-6; D ambiguous. This CDR3 has 15 residues. V was cut by 2 bases and J by 7 bases, with 12 bases left in between. Germline loops: CDR1 KGHSH, CDR2 LQKENI. CDR3 in amino acids: CASSPSEAGNSPLHF. The CDR3, as DNA: TGTGCCAGCTCACCATCCGAGGCCGGCAATTCACCCCTCCACTTT.

V is TRBV6-1 and J is TRBJ2-1; 9 nucleotides align to TRBD1. The CDR3 consists of 14 residues. In germline, CDR1 is MNHNS, CDR2 SASEGT. V gave up 7 bases and J gave up 2 bases; unmatched junction bases: 3. CDR3 coding DNA: TGTGCCAGCACCCGGGACAGGGCCTACAATGAGCAGTTCTTC. Its protein is CASTRDRAYNEQFF.

The rearrangement joins TRBV29-1 to TRBJ2-1, with TRBD1 identical over 8 bases. V trimming: 3 bases; J trimming: 7 bases; junction bases outside the gene matches: 5. The length of the CDR3 is 13 residues. The germline V gene encodes CDR1 SQVTM and CDR2 ANQGSEA. The DNA for the CDR3 is TGCAGCGTTGAGCGGGACAGGAGAAATGAGCAGTTCTTC. Amino acids: CSVERDRRNEQFF.

This chain connects TRBV4-2 to TRBJ1-4, with 9 positions matching TRBD1. This CDR3 has 15 amino acids. Germline CDR1 reads LGHNA; CDR2 reads YNFKEQ. J lost 7 bases, V lost 3 bases, and 6 bases had no gene match. The DNA of the CDR3 is TGTGCCAGCAGCCAGAACCGACAGGGGGGTGAAAAACTGTTTTTT. Translating it yields CASSQNRQGGEKLFF.

The chain uses TRBV28 and TRBJ2-5, with TRBD2 matching 16 bases. V lost 4 bases and J lost 7; bases outside the gene matches: 9. This CDR3 has 17 amino acids. Germline CDR1 MDHEN, CDR2 SYDVKM. CDR3 sequence reads: CASSYRVGLAGGGTQYF. CDR3 coding DNA: TGTGCCAGCAGTTACCGGGTGGGACTAGCGGGAGGGGGGACCCAGTACTTC.

The rearrangement uses TRBV11-2 and TRBJ1-1; D not resolved. V was pared by 7 bases and J by 0 bases, with 6 bases between. Germline V gene lookup returns CDR1 SGHAT and CDR2 FQNNGV. The CDR3 is made up of 12 amino acids. The CDR3: CASKSLNTEAFF. Here the CDR3 DNA reads TGTGCCAGCAAATCTCTGAACACTGAAGCTTTCTTT.

The chain couples TRBV27 to TRBJ1-6; 8 bases fit TRBD1. Germline V gene sequence: CDR1 MNHEY, CDR2 SMNVEV (reference sequence). J gave up 12 bases and V 1 base, and 11 bases lay outside the gene matches. This CDR3 has 16 residues. CDR3 sequence: CASSLWGRSGGGPLHF. CDR3 bases: TGTGCCAGCAGTTTATGGGGACGATCAGGGGGCGGACCCCTCCACTTT.

This chain links TRBV6-6 with TRBJ1-2; D may be TRBD1 (5 bases). The CDR3 spans 13 residues. V lost 0 bases to trimming and J lost 8 bases, with 10 bases between them. Per germline, CDR1 MNHNY and CDR2 SVGAGI (reference sequence). This CDR3 is CASSYSTVRGYTF. The CDR3 DNA follows: TGTGCCAGCAGTTACTCGACAGTGAGGGGCTACACCTTC.

The chain carries TRBV5-4 and TRBJ2-7, with 14 bases that match TRBD2. Germline loops: CDR1 SGHNT, CDR2 YYREEE (reference sequence). The CDR3 spans 17 residues. The junction had 12 bases not matched to a gene; V was cut back by 4 bases and J by 6 bases. CDR3 DNA: TGTGCCAGCAGCCCCCCTGGGACTAGCGGGAGAGGAGGCGAGCAGTACTTC. This gives the protein CASSPPGTSGRGGEQYF.